This record looks at one T cell receptor (beta chain) sequence and its context. This clone was observed a single time. What antigen it recognizes has not been identified. Per-nucleotide qualities are absent, and no much larger clonotype sits a single base away. These data come from a study of T cell responses to AZD1222 COVID-19 vaccine (TCRdb year 2021). Regarding the complete study: A total of 233 trial participants underwent TCR sequencing, of whom 200 to 220 received two doses of AZD1222 and 26 received two doses of the MenACWY control vaccine. Trial participants were enrolled by age into 18-55, 56-69 and 70-plus year subgroups, with roughly 150, 30 and 60 TCR-sequenced participants respectively. General study outcomes and caveats: Reportedly, close to half of the unique spike-specific TCRs recognized epitopes lying outside the regions that are mutated in the B.1.351 and B.1.1.7 variants. In the small 56-69-year group, the increase in depth fell short of significance, most likely because of low power. Because no day 14 peak-response samples were available, repertoires were characterized only after the peak T cell response. Participants were mostly white British, with more females than males. The authors suggested clonal diversity may have been underestimated. Conclusions about previously exposed vaccinees are limited, since just six AZD1222 recipients were seropositive for SARS-CoV-2 at baseline. The vaccine-associated CD4 TCRs covered the entire spike protein, and the dominant responses fell in regions 160-218 and 743-854. After two AZD1222 doses, spike-specific TCR breadth and depth were significantly higher than at day 0 and than in MenACWY recipients.

According to the study, the label for this sample's time point signals: about 28 days (+/-7) after the second vaccine dose. AZD1222 recipients given second doses at about 4 weeks or at about 12 weeks were pooled, since spike-specific TCR depth and breadth were not found to differ between the two schedules. Vaccinee samples came from UK trials COV001 and COV002, including a single-blind randomized controlled phase 2/3 trial of AZD1222 (ChAdOx1 nCoV-19) in healthy adults. For TCRbeta chain sequencing, PBMC samples were collected from trial participants at day 0 and at day 28 after the second dose. The CDR3 regions of human TCRbeta chains were analyzed by immunosequencing. The study's processing was this. TCRs in the repertoires were compared against a reference library of SARS-CoV-2-specific TCRs that had been generated with the MIRA antigen-specificity platform. Breadth was defined as the fraction of unique TCRs that were SARS-CoV-2-associated, and depth was defined as the fraction of total T cells that were SARS-CoV-2-associated. Using the MIRA data, every spike-specific TCR was mapped to the spike region that the TCR reacted to and assigned to either a CD4 or a CD8 class. Log10-transformed breadth and depth values were compared by one-way ANOVA with Sidak's multiple comparisons tests. The clones in this table, taken by TCRdb from immuneACCESS, are in-frame only. Not every clone is retained; where verified, under half of the shortfall comes from an unresolved V gene, and the cause of the rest is unknown. V and J calls and clone size come straight from that table; D and trimming were deduced from the DNA. The sample has roughly 120,000 clones on record, 80% to 95% of them singletons. 2% to 2.5% of the sample comes from the top ten.

CDR1 and CDR2 were assigned from the germline V gene (reference sequence) as MNHEY and SMNVEV. After removal of 5 bases from V and 5 bases from J, the junction retains 11 bases not matched to a gene. From the cysteine through the phenylalanine, the CDR3 covers 15 amino acids. Only the CDR3 part of the read is kept: 45 bases, read in frame from the first base. The chain is encoded by TRBV27 joined to TRBJ2-5; the central 7 bases match TRBD1. Sequencing was performed on peripheral blood, taken 28 days after the second AZD1222 dose. This TCR came from an adult who received the AZD1222 COVID-19 vaccine. At the DNA level, the sequence is TGTGCCAGCAGTGAACGACAGGGTCAACCGGAGACCCAGTACTTC. Protein translation: CASSERQGQPETQYF.